This TCR beta chain was identified in a study of blood T cell repertoires in COVID-19. The repertoire was sequenced with immunoSEQ multiplex PCR; TCRdb's copy has only in-frame clones and lacks some. The data hold approximately 350,000 clones, with around 87% observed a single time. V trimming: 2 bases; J trimming: 8 bases; junction bases outside the gene matches: 8. CDR3 length: 15 residues. Germline CDR1 MRHNA, CDR2 SNTAGT. The specimen was peripheral blood. The genes are TRBV6-4 and TRBJ2-1; 8 nucleotides match TRBD2. This clonotype was obtained from a woman in her fifties or sixties with COVID-19, enrolled during active disease. The CDR3 region is CASSDRGGARHEQFF. The CDR3 bases are TGTGCCAGCAGTGACCGGGGGGGCGCCCGCCATGAGCAGTTCTTC.